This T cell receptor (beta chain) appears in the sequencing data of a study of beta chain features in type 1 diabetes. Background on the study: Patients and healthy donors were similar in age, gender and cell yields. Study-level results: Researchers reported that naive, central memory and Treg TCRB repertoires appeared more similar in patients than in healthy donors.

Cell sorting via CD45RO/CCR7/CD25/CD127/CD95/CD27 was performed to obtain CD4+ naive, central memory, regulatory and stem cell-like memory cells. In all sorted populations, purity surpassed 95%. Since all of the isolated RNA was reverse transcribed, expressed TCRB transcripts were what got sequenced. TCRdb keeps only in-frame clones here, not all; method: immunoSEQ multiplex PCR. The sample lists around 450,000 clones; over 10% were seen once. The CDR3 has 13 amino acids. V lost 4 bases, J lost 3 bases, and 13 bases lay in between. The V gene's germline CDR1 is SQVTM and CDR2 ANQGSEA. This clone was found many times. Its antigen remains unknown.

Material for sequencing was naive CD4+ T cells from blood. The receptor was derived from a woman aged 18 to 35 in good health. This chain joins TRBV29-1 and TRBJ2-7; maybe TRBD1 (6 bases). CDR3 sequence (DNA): TGCAGCGTTGGGGAACAGGGAAACTACGAGCAGTACTTC. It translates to CSVGEQGNYEQYF.